What follows are 30 T cell receptor beta chains derived from one specimen sequenced in a study of control samples from healthy donors and cancer patients. Produced via immunoSEQ multiplex PCR; TCRdb's table is partial and in-frame only. The top ten hold around 1.3% of the sample, which has 50,000 to 65,000 clones, about nine tenths seen once. Input material: PBMCs. The receptor source for this set is a woman aged 45 to 65 with colorectal cancer.

This rearrangement joins TRBV5-8 to TRBJ2-7; either TRBD1 or TRBD2 may supply D (5 bases each). CDR1 is SGHTS and CDR2 is YDEGEE in the germline V gene. The CDR3 sequence is 13 residues long. V was trimmed by 2 bases and J by 3 bases, leaving 9 bases between them. As DNA, the CDR3 is TGTGCCAGCAGCTTAGAGGGGATCTACGAGCAGTACTTC. This encodes CASSLEGIYEQYF.

The rearrangement links TRBV18 to TRBJ2-3; D unclear. In germline, CDR1 is KGHSH, CDR2 LQKENI. Trimming shortened V by 2 bases and J by 6 bases, and 6 bases separated the two germline ends. The CDR3 has 12 amino acids. The CDR3 is CASSPNGDTQYF. CDR3 nucleotide sequence: TGTGCCAGCTCACCAAATGGGGATACGCAGTATTTT.

This clone was counted a single time. Here the CDR3 DNA reads TGCGCCAGCAGCTTTGAGGGGAACACTGAAGCTTTCTTT. This encodes CASSFEGNTEAFF. The rearrangement joins TRBV5-1 to TRBJ1-1, with D uncertain. The germline CDR1 and CDR2 sequences are SGHRS and YFSETQ. This CDR3 contains 13 residues. V lost 2 bases and J lost 1, with 6 bases in between. The variable domain in full, completed from reference TRBV5-1 and TRBJ1-1, reads KAGVTQTPRYLIKTRGQQVTLSCSPISGHRSVSWYQQTPGQGLQFLFEYFSETQRNKGNFPGRFSGRQFSNSRSEMNVSTLELGDSALYLCASSFEGNTEAFFGQGTRLTVV.

The genes are TRBV2 and TRBJ2-1, with D possibly being TRBD2 (5 bases). The CDR3 contains 11 residues. Germline V CDR1 and CDR2: SNHLY, FYNNEI. The ends were cut back, 6 bases at V and 15 bases at J, with 15 bases in the middle. CDR3 bases: TGTGCCAGCAGGAGGGAAGATTATGGGTTCTTC. It is translated as CASRREDYGFF.

V is TRBV19 and J is TRBJ1-2; 10 nucleotides agree with TRBD1. This CDR3 region has 14 residues. V shed 11 bases and J 8 bases; nucleotides not matched to a gene: 14. Germline CDR1 reads LNHDA; CDR2 reads SQIVND (reference sequence). This CDR3 is CAANRDRGFGGYTF. The CDR3 region has the DNA TGTGCCGCGAACCGGGACAGGGGATTTGGCGGCTACACCTTC.

The rearrangement links TRBV30 to TRBJ2-4, with TRBD2 matching over 8 bases. CDR1 is GTSNPN and CDR2 is SVGIG in the germline V gene (reference sequence). With 7 bases clipped from V and 7 bases from J, the junction kept 6 bases outside the gene matches. This CDR3 has 12 amino acids. The CDR3 spells CASAGDVNIQYF. CDR3 sequence (DNA): TGTGCCTCAGCGGGGGATGTGAACATTCAGTACTTC.

This chain joins TRBV28 and TRBJ1-2; D may be TRBD1 (5 bases). Trimming shortened V by 2 bases and J by 4 bases, and 14 bases separated the two germline ends. The CDR3 has 15 amino acids. Germline assignment: CDR1 MDHEN and CDR2 SYDVKM. DNA for the CDR3: TGTGCCAGCAGTTTAGGAGGGGCGCGTGGCTATGGCTACACCTTC. This translates into CASSLGGARGYGYTF.

This clone was seen once. The chain uses TRBV6-1 and TRBJ2-3, with 11 nucleotides matching TRBD2. Trimming removed 6 bases from V and 5 bases from J; junction bases left unmatched: 13. The CDR3 extends over 17 amino acids. The germline CDR1 and CDR2 sequences are MNHNS and SASEGT. DNA of the CDR3: TGTGCCAGCAGCGAACGGGGTTGGCTAGCGGGAGGAGATACGCAGTATTTT. It is translated as CASSERGWLAGGDTQYF.

The chain combines TRBV18 with TRBJ2-7; maybe TRBD2 (6 bases). V was cut by 2 bases and J by 2 bases, with 13 bases left in between. Germline V gene lookup returns CDR1 KGHSH and CDR2 LQKENI. The CDR3 spans 15 residues. The CDR3 sequence: CASSPSGTAAYEQYF. The DNA for the CDR3 is TGTGCCAGCTCACCATCCGGGACTGCAGCCTACGAGCAGTACTTC.

This clone was observed a few times. The V call is TRBV7-3, the J call TRBJ2-3; 7 nucleotides align to TRBD1. Germline assignment: CDR1 SGHTA and CDR2 FQGTGA. CDR3 length: 15 amino acids. V lost 0 bases and J lost 4; bases outside the gene matches: 4. The CDR3 region is CASSLTGQEADTQYF. In nucleotides, the CDR3 is TGTGCCAGCAGCTTAACTGGACAGGAGGCAGATACGCAGTATTTT.

The chain couples TRBV6-5 to TRBJ1-6, with no clear D. CDR1 and CDR2 from the germline V gene are MNHEY and SVGAGI. V lost 6 bases, J lost 9 bases, and 15 bases lay in between. The CDR3 is 14 amino acids. DNA of the CDR3: TGTGCCAGCAGCCTCCGGGCCCGGAGTTCACCCCTCCACTTT. Translation: CASSLRARSSPLHF.

The CDR3 protein is CASSYLGRNSGNTIYF. The DNA of the CDR3 is TGTGCCAGCAGTTACTTGGGGCGGAACTCTGGAAACACCATATATTTT. V is TRBV6-2 or TRBV6-3 and J is TRBJ1-3; maybe TRBD1 (5 bases). The V end was cut by 1 base, the J end by 0 bases, with 10 bases between. This CDR3 has 16 residues. Germline V gives CDR1 MNHEY, CDR2 SVGEGT.

Points on this clone: Other DNA sequences in this sample translate to the same CDR3. The V gene is TRBV19, the J gene TRBJ1-4; D ambiguous. The CDR3 loop spans 11 amino acids. Germline V gene data show CDR1 as LNHDA and CDR2 as SQIVND (reference sequence). The V end was cut by 3 bases, the J end by 8 bases, with 4 bases between. This CDR3 is CASSIGEKLFF. The CDR3 DNA is TGTGCCAGTAGTATTGGCGAAAAACTGTTTTTT.

J is TRBJ2-3 and V is TRBV15; D gene uncertain. V shed 3 bases and J shed 7 bases, with 8 bases lying between them. This CDR3 spans 12 amino acids. The V gene's germline CDR1 is LNHNV and CDR2 YYDKDF (reference sequence). The CDR3 protein is CATSRNYNTQYF. The CDR3 DNA sequence: TGTGCCACCAGCAGGAACTATAATACGCAGTATTTT.

This chain connects TRBV5-1 to TRBJ2-1; unclear D gene. The ends were cut back, 0 bases at V and 4 bases at J, with 11 bases in the middle. Germline CDR1 reads SGHRS; CDR2 reads YFSETQ. CDR3 size: 15 residues. As DNA, the CDR3 is TGCGCCAGCAGCTTGGACTATGCAAGATACAATGAGCAGTTCTTC. It is translated as CASSLDYARYNEQFF.

This chain connects TRBV6-5 to TRBJ1-5; D might be TRBD1 (5 bases). Germline loops: CDR1 MNHEY, CDR2 SVGAGI. The CDR3 runs 14 residues. Trimming pared 4 bases from V and 6 bases from J, leaving 13 bases between. The DNA for the CDR3 is TGTGCCAGCAGTTCACAGGATGCGGGTCAGCCCCAGCATTTT. Protein sequence: CASSSQDAGQPQHF.

The chain links TRBV4-2 to TRBJ2-1; D gene ambiguous. CDR3 size: 16 residues. Germline-derived CDR1 and CDR2 are LGHNA and YNFKEQ. Trimming took 1 base from V and 3 from J, leaving 13 bases between them. Here the CDR3 reads CASSQGSTNNYNEQFF. The CDR3 DNA reads TGTGCCAGCAGCCAAGGTTCTACGAATAACTACAATGAGCAGTTCTTC.

This clone showed up just once. The rearrangement links TRBV19 to TRBJ1-5, with unresolved D. V was shortened by 3 bases and J by 0 bases, with 6 bases between the two germline ends. The V gene's germline CDR1 is LNHDA and CDR2 SQIVND (reference sequence). CDR3 length equals 14 residues. Here the CDR3 reads CASSMGISNQPQHF. The CDR3, as DNA: TGTGCCAGTAGTATGGGAATTAGCAATCAGCCCCAGCATTTT.

The J gene is TRBJ2-5, the V gene TRBV6-5; D not resolved. Germline values: CDR1 MNHEY, CDR2 SVGAGI. This CDR3 has 13 amino acids. V lost 0 bases, J lost 7 bases, and 9 bases lay in between. The CDR3 protein is CASSYSPFGTQYF. The CDR3, as DNA: TGTGCCAGCAGTTACTCCCCGTTTGGGACCCAGTACTTC.

V is TRBV6-5 and J is TRBJ1-2, with a weak D call TRBD1 (5 bases). The germline CDR1 and CDR2 sequences are MNHEY and SVGAGI. The V and J ends lost 0 bases and 5 bases respectively, with 13 bases between them. The CDR3 spans 15 residues. This CDR3 is CASSYSGQGRYGYTF. The CDR3 nucleotides read TGTGCCAGCAGTTACTCGGGGCAGGGACGATATGGCTACACCTTC.

V is TRBV12-3 or TRBV12-4 and J is TRBJ2-3; TRBD1 aligns across 7 bases. The CDR3 covers 12 residues. After removal of 3 bases from V and 10 bases from J, the junction contained 4 bases not matched to a gene. The CDR3 sequence: CASSFRTGAQYF. Here the CDR3 DNA reads TGTGCCAGCAGTTTTCGGACAGGAGCGCAGTATTTT.

In this sample, this clone turned up once. The chain recombines TRBV7-3 with TRBJ1-1; no definite D call. CDR1 is SGHTA and CDR2 is FQGTGA in the germline V gene. CDR3 length equals 13 residues. Trimming stripped 4 bases from V and 4 bases from J, with 10 bases between. In nucleotides, the CDR3 is TGTGCCAGCAGCTCTGACGGAACCACTGAAGCTTTCTTT. It encodes CASSSDGTTEAFF.

The CDR3 sequence: CASSLVGGRNTEAFF. The CDR3 DNA follows: TGCGCCAGCAGCTTGGTAGGGGGCCGGAACACTGAAGCTTTCTTT. The chain is built from TRBV5-1 and TRBJ1-1; 7 nucleotides match TRBD1. Trimming took 0 bases from V and 1 from J; bases not matched to a gene: 3. Germline V lookup: CDR1 SGHRS, CDR2 YFSETQ. The CDR3 has 15 residues. The full variable domain, its missing parts supplied by reference TRBV5-1 and TRBJ1-1, is KAGVTQTPRYLIKTRGQQVTLSCSPISGHRSVSWYQQTPGQGLQFLFEYFSETQRNKGNFPGRFSGRQFSNSRSEMNVSTLELGDSALYLCASSLVGGRNTEAFFGQGTRLTVV.

The CDR3, as DNA: TGTGCCAGCAGTTTTAGACAGGGACAACAGCCCCAGCATTTT. Its protein is CASSFRQGQQPQHF. The chain links TRBV27 to TRBJ1-5, with 7 bases identical to TRBD1. Germline CDR1 and CDR2: MNHEY and SMNVEV (reference sequence). The CDR3 runs to 14 residues. V shed 3 bases and J 7 bases; nucleotides not matched to a gene: 6.

V gene TRBV10-3 combines with J gene TRBJ1-6; TRBD1 matches at 7 bases. CDR1 and CDR2 (germline): ENHRY, SYGVKD. J was trimmed by 6 bases and V by 0 bases; bases with no gene match: 5. The CDR3 extends over 16 amino acids. DNA of the CDR3: TGTGCCATCAGTGAGTCGCTGACAGGGCTTAATTCACCCCTCCACTTT. Translating it yields CAISESLTGLNSPLHF.

The chain employs TRBV6-6 and TRBJ2-1, with 11 nucleotides matching TRBD2. The CDR3 is 18 residues long. CDR1 is MNHNY and CDR2 is SVGAGI in the germline V gene (reference sequence). J gave up 4 bases and V 5 bases, and 13 bases lay outside the gene matches. CDR3 coding DNA: TGTGCCAGCAGTCCAATGGCCGCGACTAGCGGGGTGTACAATGAGCAGTTCTTC. This codes for CASSPMAATSGVYNEQFF.

CDR3 DNA: TGTGCCAGCAGCCGGGGTTCACCCCTCCACTTT. It encodes CASSRGSPLHF. The V gene is TRBV2, the J gene TRBJ1-6; D is unclear. The CDR3 sequence is 11 residues long. Germline V gene lookup returns CDR1 SNHLY and CDR2 FYNNEI. Trimming took 6 bases from V and 9 from J, leaving 6 bases between them.

The chain's CDR3 is CASSQEAVNYEQYF. Here the CDR3 DNA reads TGTGCCAGCAGCCAAGAGGCGGTCAACTACGAGCAGTACTTC. The chain employs TRBV3-1 (or the pseudogene TRBV3-2) and TRBJ2-7; D is ambiguous. V shed 0 bases and J shed 3 bases, with 9 bases lying between them. Looked up from germline, CDR1 is LGHDT and CDR2 is YNNKEL (reference sequence). This CDR3 spans 14 amino acids.

The rearrangement uses TRBV19 and TRBJ2-1; D not certain. Per the germline V gene, CDR1 is LNHDA and CDR2 is SQIVND (reference sequence). Between the trimmed V and J ends, which lost 9 bases and 0 bases, there was a span of 30 bases. The CDR3 sequence is 20 residues long. Here the CDR3 DNA reads TGTGCCAGCTCCCCCGGCGAGGATTCATTGTGGGCAAGCTCCTACAATGAGCAGTTCTTC. Its translation is CASSPGEDSLWASSYNEQFF.

The chain combines TRBV4-1 with TRBJ2-1; TRBD1 matches 9 bases. The CDR3 loop spans 19 amino acids. V shed 4 bases and J 6 bases; nucleotides not matched to a gene: 19. Germline CDR1 reads MGHRA; CDR2 reads YSYEKL. The CDR3 sequence is CASSPSRGPGQGVRNEQFF. The CDR3 DNA reads as TGCGCCAGCAGCCCGAGTAGGGGCCCGGGACAGGGAGTTCGCAATGAGCAGTTCTTC.